This T cell receptor (beta chain) was identified in a study of cytomegalovirus exposure and HLA in healthy donors. The V gene lost 4 bases and the J gene lost 0 bases, with 4 bases spanning the gap. CDR3 length equals 13 residues. CDR1 is MNHEY, CDR2 SMNVEV, per germline (reference sequence). Study results and caveats: The listing of 150 to 200 TCR beta chains classed them as cytomegalovirus-associated.

Primers: 60 Vbeta forward and 13 Jbeta reverse. Repertoires were generated with immunoSEQ multiplex PCR, while TCRdb's copy carries only in-frame clones and drops some. The table records 250,000 to 350,000 clones, about four fifths of them present only once. Note on this clone: What it binds is unknown. The sample has other DNA sequences that encode this CDR3 too.

V gene TRBV27 combines with J gene TRBJ1-5; D unresolved. Sequencing input: PBMCs. The receptor was derived from a girl aged 2 to 9 in good health and CMV-seronegative. This chain's CDR3 is CASSSYSNQPQHF. The CDR3 coding sequence is TGTGCCAGCAGTTCGTATAGCAATCAGCCCCAGCATTTT.